This entry lists 18 T cell receptor beta chains sequenced from one sample in a study of blood T cell repertoires in COVID-19. Using immunoSEQ multiplex PCR, the repertoire was profiled, and TCRdb retains in-frame clones only, with some absent. The data hold around 200,000 clones, with 75% to 90% observed a single time. Sequenced: PBMCs or T cells enriched from blood (not recorded which). The receptor set was obtained from a man between 25 and 39 years old who had recovered from COVID-19.

This clone has only one observation. V is TRBV29-1 and J is TRBJ2-6, with D perhaps TRBD1 (6 bases). The CDR3 consists of 14 residues. CDR1 and CDR2 from the germline V gene are SQVTM and ANQGSEA. Trimming stripped 7 bases from V and 2 bases from J, with 12 bases between. The CDR3 coding sequence is TGCAGCGCAATTACAGGGACTGGGGCCAACGTCCTGACTTTC. Amino acids: CSAITGTGANVLTF.

V is TRBV14 and J is TRBJ2-2; TRBD2 matches at 10 bases. The CDR3 has 16 residues. V shed 5 bases, J shed 1 base, and the junction held 4 bases outside the gene matches. Germline values: CDR1 SGHDN, CDR2 FVKESK. For the CDR3, the DNA is TGTGCCAGCAGCTCCGGACTAGCGGTGAACACCGGGGAGCTGTTTTTT. It codes for CASSSGLAVNTGELFF.

The chain employs TRBV6-5 and TRBJ2-2; D is undetermined. The V gene's germline CDR1 is MNHEY and CDR2 SVGAGI. CDR3 length equals 14 residues. V shed 7 bases and J shed 2 bases, with 11 bases lying between them. The chain's CDR3 is CASTGGLNTGELFF. The CDR3 DNA sequence: TGTGCCAGCACCGGCGGTCTTAACACCGGGGAGCTGTTTTTT.

The chain recombines TRBV18 with TRBJ2-7, with TRBD1 matching 7 bases. Germline CDR1 is KGHSH and CDR2 is LQKENI. V gave up 3 bases and J gave up 1 base; unmatched junction bases: 6. This CDR3 region has 15 residues. This chain's CDR3 is CASSPPRQGSYEQYF. The CDR3 region has the DNA TGTGCCAGCTCACCCCCGAGACAGGGTTCCTACGAGCAGTACTTC.

This rearrangement joins TRBV5-5 to TRBJ2-7, with a tentative D call TRBD2 (6 bases). From germline, CDR1 is SGHKS and CDR2 YYEKEE (reference sequence). CDR3 size: 16 residues. The ends were cut back, 5 bases at V and 2 bases at J, with 20 bases in the middle. Here the CDR3 DNA reads TGTGCCAGCAGACCCGCAAGTACCCGGGAGACCTACGAGCAGTACTTC. Amino acids: CASRPASTRETYEQYF.

The V gene is TRBV27, the J gene TRBJ1-6; TRBD1 matches 8 bases. The J segment lost 10 bases and the V segment lost 6 bases, leaving 8 bases of the junction unmatched. The CDR3 loop spans 14 amino acids. Germline CDR1 reads MNHEY; CDR2 reads SMNVEV (reference sequence). The CDR3 DNA is TGTGCCAGCAGGCGCACAGGGGGGTGGTCACCCCTCCACTTT. Translation gives CASRRTGGWSPLHF.

The rearrangement uses TRBV11-2 and TRBJ2-7, with 7 positions matching TRBD1. The germline CDR1 and CDR2 sequences are SGHAT and FQNNGV. With 3 bases clipped from V and 2 bases from J, the junction kept 4 bases outside the gene matches. The CDR3 runs 14 residues. Here the CDR3 DNA reads TGTGCCAGCAGCTTCGGGACAGAGGCCTACGAGCAGTACTTC. Its protein is CASSFGTEAYEQYF. Looking up the rest from reference TRBV11-2 and TRBJ2-7 gives the full variable domain: EAGVAQSPRYKIIEKRQSVAFWCNPISGHATLYWYQQILGQGPKLLIQFQNNGVVDDSQLPKDRFSAERLKGVDSTLKIQPAKLEDSAVYLCASSFGTEAYEQYFGPGTRLTVT.

The chain has TRBV2 and TRBJ2-7, with 7 bases matching TRBD2. This CDR3 contains 16 residues. CDR1 is SNHLY and CDR2 is FYNNEI in the germline V gene. V lost 5 bases to trimming and J lost 5 bases; unmatched junction nucleotides: 15. The CDR3 spells CASSKQGERGDNEQYF. CDR3 nucleotide sequence: TGTGCCAGCAGTAAGCAGGGCGAGCGGGGAGACAACGAGCAGTACTTC.

This clone showed up just a few times. The chain carries TRBV9 and TRBJ1-2; D ambiguous. The CDR3 consists of 11 residues. The germline V gene has CDR1 SGDLS and CDR2 YYNGEE. Trimming pared 4 bases from V and 3 bases from J, leaving 4 bases between. For the CDR3, the DNA is TGTGCCAGCAGCAGAGACTATGGCTACACCTTC. It translates to CASSRDYGYTF.

This rearrangement joins TRBV4-3 to TRBJ2-1, with D possibly being TRBD2 (6 bases). CDR3 length: 15 amino acids. V lost 0 bases and J lost 6, with 12 bases in between. From germline, CDR1 is LGHNA and CDR2 YSLEER. The CDR3 DNA reads TGCGCCAGCAGCCAAGATCTGACTAGTATCAATGAGCAGTTCTTC. It specifies CASSQDLTSINEQFF.

J is TRBJ2-2 and V is TRBV4-3; perhaps TRBD1 as D (5 bases). This CDR3 contains 15 residues. The V end lost 4 bases, the J end lost 1 base, and 10 bases lay between the germline ends. CDR1 LGHNA and CDR2 YSLEER come from the germline V gene. The CDR3 sequence: CASSRRQMNTGELFF. CDR3 nucleotide sequence: TGCGCCAGCAGCCGAAGACAGATGAACACCGGGGAGCTGTTTTTT.

The V gene is TRBV15, the J gene TRBJ1-1, with D unresolved. Germline lookup yields CDR1 LNHNV and CDR2 YYDKDF (reference sequence). This CDR3 contains 13 residues. V was cut by 2 bases and J by 3 bases, with 7 bases left in between. In DNA form, the CDR3 reads TGTGCCACCAGCAGACGGAGGGACACTGAAGCTTTCTTT. As protein: CATSRRRDTEAFF.

V usage is TRBV6-2 or TRBV6-3 and J usage is TRBJ2-1; D is undetermined. This CDR3 is built from 13 residues. CDR1 is MNHEY and CDR2 is SVGEGT in the germline V gene. V gave up 2 bases and J gave up 1 base, with 3 bases separating them. CDR3 in DNA: TGTGCCAGCAGTTACATATCCTACAATGAGCAGTTCTTC. It is translated as CASSYISYNEQFF.

This clone was counted between two and nine times. Other nucleotide sequences from this sample produce the same CDR3. The genes are TRBV18 and TRBJ1-2; the D is unclear. The CDR3 extends over 12 amino acids. The germline gives CDR1 KGHSH, CDR2 LQKENI. V dropped 0 bases and J dropped 4 bases, with 3 bases sitting between them. CDR3 nucleotides: TGTGCCAGCTCACCACCGAGCTATGGCTACACCTTC. This gives the protein CASSPPSYGYTF.

The CDR3 DNA reads TGTGCCAGACGTAGCGGACTCAACACAGATACGCAGTATTTT. Translation gives CARRSGLNTDTQYF. The chain joins TRBV9 to TRBJ2-3; weak D call: TRBD2 (6 bases). This CDR3 comprises 14 residues. Germline V gene data show CDR1 as SGDLS and CDR2 as YYNGEE. The V and J ends lost 8 bases and 2 bases respectively, with 15 bases between them.

The chain employs TRBV4-3 and TRBJ1-1; TRBD1 might be the D (6 bases). V lost 1 base to trimming and J lost 2 bases, with 14 bases between them. The CDR3 has 16 residues. Germline CDR1 is LGHNA and CDR2 is YSLEER. The CDR3 sequence: CASSQATGRLNTEAFF. DNA for the CDR3: TGCGCCAGCAGCCAAGCGACAGGTCGGCTAAACACTGAAGCTTTCTTT.

The V gene is TRBV28, the J gene TRBJ2-7, with TRBD2 identical over 13 bases. Looked up from germline, CDR1 is MDHEN and CDR2 is SYDVKM. The CDR3 loop spans 16 amino acids. V shed 2 bases, J shed 7 bases, and the junction held 8 bases outside the gene matches. CDR3: CASSLPGLAGVGEQYF. Written as DNA, the CDR3 is TGTGCCAGCAGTTTACCCGGACTAGCGGGAGTCGGGGAGCAGTACTTC. Filled out from reference TRBV28 and TRBJ2-7, the complete variable domain reads DVKVTQSSRYLVKRTGEKVFLECVQDMDHENMFWYRQDPGLGLRLIYFSYDVKMKEKGDIPEGYSVSREKKERFSLILESASTNQTSMYLCASSLPGLAGVGEQYFGPGTRLTVT.

The rearrangement joins TRBV15 to TRBJ2-3, with 9 bases identical to TRBD1. Losses at the gene ends were 4 bases for V and 4 bases for J; bases not matched to a gene: 15. Germline V lookup: CDR1 LNHNV, CDR2 YYDKDF (reference sequence). This CDR3 comprises 18 residues. This CDR3 is CATSTRINRGLFPDTQYF. The CDR3 nucleotides are TGTGCCACCAGCACCCGTATAAACAGGGGGCTTTTCCCAGATACGCAGTATTTT. The whole variable domain, filled in from reference TRBV15 and TRBJ2-3, reads DAMVIQNPRYQVTQFGKPVTLSCSQTLNHNVMYWYQQKSSQAPKLLFHYYDKDFNNEADTPDNFQSRRPNTSFCFLDIRSPGLGDTAMYLCATSTRINRGLFPDTQYFGPGTRLTVL.